The present entry profiles one T cell receptor beta chain with its context. This sample was taken from a study of OX40 agonist ivuxolimab in advanced cancers. The data were produced by immunoSEQ multiplex PCR, yet TCRdb's version contains in-frame clones alone and is incomplete. Of more than 90,000 clones listed, less than 85% were seen once; the top ten hold roughly 5%. Germline V gives CDR1 LNHDA, CDR2 SQIVND (reference sequence). Trimming removed 5 bases from V and 4 bases from J; junction bases left unmatched: 13. This CDR3 is 17 amino acids long. This chain connects TRBV19 to TRBJ2-3, with TRBD2 matching over 9 bases. The sample was CD4+ or CD8+ T cells sorted from blood, taken in a trial of the OX40 agonist ivuxolimab. This TCR derives from an adult with an advanced solid tumor such as melanoma, head and neck, liver or kidney cancer. The CDR3 DNA is TGTGCCAGTAGTCCCCCCGGGACCGCGGGAGGGCCAGATACGCAGTATTTT. It is translated as CASSPPGTAGGPDTQYF.